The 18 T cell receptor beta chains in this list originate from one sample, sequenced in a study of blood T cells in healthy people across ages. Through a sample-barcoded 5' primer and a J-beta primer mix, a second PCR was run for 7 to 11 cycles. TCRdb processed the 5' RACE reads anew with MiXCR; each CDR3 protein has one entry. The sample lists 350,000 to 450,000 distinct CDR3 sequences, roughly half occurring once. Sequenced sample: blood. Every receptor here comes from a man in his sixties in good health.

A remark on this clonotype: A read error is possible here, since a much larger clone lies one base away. CDR3 sequence (DNA): TGTGCCGGAGTCCGGGACTTAACGTACAATGAGCGGTACTTC. It encodes CAGVRDLTYNERYF. The V call is TRBV2, the J call TRBJ2-5; a possible D gene is TRBD2 (6 bases). Germline V gene sequence: CDR1 SNHLY, CDR2 FYNNEI. This CDR3 contains 14 residues. Trimming removed 11 bases from V and 13 bases from J, with 29 bases in between. Based on the CDR3 plus reference TRBV2 and TRBJ2-5, the full variable domain is EPEVTQTPSHQVTQMGQEVILRCVPISNHLYFYWYRQILGQKVEFLVSFYNNEISEKSEIFDDQFSVERPDGSNFTLKIRSTKLEDSAMYFCAGVRDLTYNERYFGPGTRLLVL.

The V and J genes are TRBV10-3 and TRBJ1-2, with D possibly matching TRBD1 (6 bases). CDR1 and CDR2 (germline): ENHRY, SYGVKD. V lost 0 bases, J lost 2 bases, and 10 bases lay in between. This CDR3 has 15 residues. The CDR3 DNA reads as TGTGCCATCAGTGAGTCTGGGGGCAGGAACTATGGCTACACCTTC. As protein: CAISESGGRNYGYTF.

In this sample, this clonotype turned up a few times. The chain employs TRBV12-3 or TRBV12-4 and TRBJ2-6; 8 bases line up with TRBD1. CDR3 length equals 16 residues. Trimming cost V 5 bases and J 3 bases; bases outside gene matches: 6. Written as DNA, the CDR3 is TGTGCCAGCAGTCCGGACAGGGAACGTGGGGCCAACGTCCTGACTTTC. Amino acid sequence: CASSPDRERGANVLTF.

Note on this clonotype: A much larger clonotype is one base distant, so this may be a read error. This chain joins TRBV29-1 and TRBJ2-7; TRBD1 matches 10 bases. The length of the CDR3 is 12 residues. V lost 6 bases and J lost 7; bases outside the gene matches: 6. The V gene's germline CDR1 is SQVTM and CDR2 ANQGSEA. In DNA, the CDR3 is TGCAGCGTGAGACAGGGGGCCCAGGAGCAGTACTTC. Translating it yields CSVRQGAQEQYF.

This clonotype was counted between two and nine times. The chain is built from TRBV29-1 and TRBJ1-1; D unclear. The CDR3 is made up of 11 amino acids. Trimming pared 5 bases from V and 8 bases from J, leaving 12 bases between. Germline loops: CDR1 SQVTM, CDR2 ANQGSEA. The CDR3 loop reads CSVHRSIEAFF. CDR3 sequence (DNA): TGCAGCGTTCACAGATCGATAGAAGCTTTCTTT. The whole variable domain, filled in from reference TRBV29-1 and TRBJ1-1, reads SAVISQKPSRDICQRGTSLTIQCQVDSQVTMMFWYRQQPGQSLTLIATANQGSEATYESGFVIDKFPISRPNLTFSTLTVSNMSPEDSSIYLCSVHRSIEAFFGQGTRLTVV.

For the CDR3, the DNA is TGTGCCAGTTGGACGAACAGCAGGGACGAGACAGATACGCAGTATTTT. It translates to CASWTNSRDETDTQYF. V and J are TRBV28 and TRBJ2-3; D tentatively reads TRBD1 or TRBD2 (5 bases each). Per the germline V gene, CDR1 is MDHEN and CDR2 is SYDVKM. The CDR3 contains 16 residues. V dropped 9 bases and J dropped 3 bases, with 22 bases sitting between them.

The CDR3 DNA reads as TGTGCCAGCAGCCCAAACGAAGTCTATGGCTACACCTTC. Its protein is CASSPNEVYGYTF. This chain uses TRBV7-9 with TRBJ1-2; D uncertain. Germline loops: CDR1 SEHNR, CDR2 FQNEAQ (reference sequence). This CDR3 region has 13 residues. Trimming cost V 5 bases and J 4 bases, with 11 bases left between them.

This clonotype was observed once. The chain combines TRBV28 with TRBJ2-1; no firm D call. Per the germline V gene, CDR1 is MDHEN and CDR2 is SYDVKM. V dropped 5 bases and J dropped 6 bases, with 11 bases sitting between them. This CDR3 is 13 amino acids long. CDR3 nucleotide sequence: TGTGCCAGCAGTCCCCGGTTGGTCAATGAGCAGTTCTTC. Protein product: CASSPRLVNEQFF.

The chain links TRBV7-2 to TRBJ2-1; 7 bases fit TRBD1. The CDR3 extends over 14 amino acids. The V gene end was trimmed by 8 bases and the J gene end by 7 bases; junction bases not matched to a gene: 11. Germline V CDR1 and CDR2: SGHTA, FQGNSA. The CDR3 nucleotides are TGTGCCAGCTCCGGACAGGTGATGTTAAATGAGCAGTTCTTC. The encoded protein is CASSGQVMLNEQFF.

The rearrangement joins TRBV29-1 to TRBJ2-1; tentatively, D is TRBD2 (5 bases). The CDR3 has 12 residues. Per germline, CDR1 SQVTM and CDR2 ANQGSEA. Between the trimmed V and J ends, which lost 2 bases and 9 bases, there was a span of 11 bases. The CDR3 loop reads CSVEFRRREQFF. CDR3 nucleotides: TGCAGCGTTGAATTTAGGAGGCGTGAGCAGTTCTTC.

The chain's CDR3 is CASSFLPGHSQQYF. The CDR3 nucleotides are TGTGCCAGCAGCTTCTTACCGGGACACAGCCAGCAGTATTTT. The J gene is TRBJ2-3, the V gene TRBV7-2, with D tentatively TRBD1 (6 bases). Germline V gene sequence: CDR1 SGHTA, CDR2 FQGNSA. The CDR3 runs to 14 residues. V was shortened by 3 bases and J by 11 bases, with 18 bases between the two germline ends.

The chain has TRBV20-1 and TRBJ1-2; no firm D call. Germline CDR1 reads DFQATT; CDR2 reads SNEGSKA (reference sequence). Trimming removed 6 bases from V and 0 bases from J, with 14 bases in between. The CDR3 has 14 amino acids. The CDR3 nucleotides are TGCAGTGCCCGGAGGACGGATACTAACTATGGCTACACCTTC. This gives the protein CSARRTDTNYGYTF.

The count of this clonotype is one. CDR3 nucleotide sequence: TGCAGTGCAGGGACGTCGGCTAACTATGGCTACACCTTC. Its translation is CSAGTSANYGYTF. The chain has TRBV29-1 and TRBJ1-2, with a possible D match to TRBD1 (5 bases). The CDR3 spans 13 residues. Germline V gene lookup returns CDR1 SQVTM and CDR2 ANQGSEA.

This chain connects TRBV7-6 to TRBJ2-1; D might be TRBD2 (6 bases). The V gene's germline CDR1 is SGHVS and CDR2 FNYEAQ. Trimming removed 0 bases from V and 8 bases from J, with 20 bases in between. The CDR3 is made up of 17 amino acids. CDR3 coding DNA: TGTGCCAGCAGCTTAGCCTCGGGAGAACCAGGGAGATATGAGCAGTTCTTC. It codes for CASSLASGEPGRYEQFF.

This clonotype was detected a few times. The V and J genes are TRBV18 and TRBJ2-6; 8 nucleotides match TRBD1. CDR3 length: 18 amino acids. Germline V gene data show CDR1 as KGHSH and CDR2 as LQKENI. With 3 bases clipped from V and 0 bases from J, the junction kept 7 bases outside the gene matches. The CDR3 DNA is TGTGCCAGCTCACCTCGGACAGGGAGCCTCTCTGGGGCCAACGTCCTGACTTTC. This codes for CASSPRTGSLSGANVLTF.

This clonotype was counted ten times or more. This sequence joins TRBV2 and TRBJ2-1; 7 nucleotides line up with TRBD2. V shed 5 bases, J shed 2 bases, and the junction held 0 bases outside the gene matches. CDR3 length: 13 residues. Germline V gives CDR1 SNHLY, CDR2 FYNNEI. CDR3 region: CASSRGAYNEQFF. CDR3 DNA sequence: TGTGCCAGCAGTCGGGGGGCCTACAATGAGCAGTTCTTC.

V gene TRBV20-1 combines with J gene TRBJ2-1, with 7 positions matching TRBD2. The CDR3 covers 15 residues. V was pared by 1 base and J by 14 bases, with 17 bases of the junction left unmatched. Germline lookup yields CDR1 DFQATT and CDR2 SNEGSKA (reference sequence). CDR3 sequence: CSARADGGSGSLEFF. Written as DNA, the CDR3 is TGCAGTGCTAGAGCCGACGGGGGTAGCGGGTCTTTGGAGTTCTTC.

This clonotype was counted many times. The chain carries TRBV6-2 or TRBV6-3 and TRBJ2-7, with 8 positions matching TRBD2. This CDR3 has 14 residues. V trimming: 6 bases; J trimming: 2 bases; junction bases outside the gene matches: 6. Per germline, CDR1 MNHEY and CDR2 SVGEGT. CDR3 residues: CASRLAGSTYEQYF. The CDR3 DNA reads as TGTGCCAGCAGGCTAGCGGGTTCGACCTACGAGCAGTACTTC.